This entry is about one T cell receptor beta chain. TCR beta chains were sequenced at survey level with immunoSEQ. Generated by immunoSEQ multiplex PCR, the TCRdb table keeps only in-frame clones and is missing some. The profile shows roughly 68,000 clones, 93% of them singletons. CDR1 LNHDA and CDR2 SQIVND come from the germline V gene (reference sequence). Germline trimming cut 5 bases from V and 3 bases from J; bases unmatched to any gene: 11. The CDR3 extends over 18 amino acids. The chain couples TRBV19 to TRBJ1-4; 11 nucleotides line up with TRBD1. This sequence originates from a man aged 35-49 years with rheumatoid arthritis. The sequencing sample was made of PBMCs. The CDR3: CASSFYSDRGHANEKLFF. In DNA form, the CDR3 reads TGTGCCAGTAGTTTCTACTCGGACAGGGGGCATGCTAATGAAAAACTGTTTTTT.